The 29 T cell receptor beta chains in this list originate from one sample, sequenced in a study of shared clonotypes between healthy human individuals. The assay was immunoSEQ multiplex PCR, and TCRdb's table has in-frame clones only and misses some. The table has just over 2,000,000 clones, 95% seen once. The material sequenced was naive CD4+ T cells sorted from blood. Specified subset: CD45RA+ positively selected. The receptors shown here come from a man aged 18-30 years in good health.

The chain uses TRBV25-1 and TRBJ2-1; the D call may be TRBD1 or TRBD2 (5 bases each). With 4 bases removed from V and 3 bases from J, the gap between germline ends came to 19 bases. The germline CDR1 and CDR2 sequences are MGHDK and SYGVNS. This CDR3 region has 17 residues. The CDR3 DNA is TGTGCCAGCAGTGGATCCACCGGGACGGCGTACTACAATGAGCAGTTCTTC. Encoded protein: CASSGSTGTAYYNEQFF.

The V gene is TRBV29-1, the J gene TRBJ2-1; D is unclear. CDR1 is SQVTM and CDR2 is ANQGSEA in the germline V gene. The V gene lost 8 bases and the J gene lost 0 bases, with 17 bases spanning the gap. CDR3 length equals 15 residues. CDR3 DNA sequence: TGCAGCCTTTCGGGCACCGAGAGCTCCTACAATGAGCAGTTCTTC. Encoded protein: CSLSGTESSYNEQFF.

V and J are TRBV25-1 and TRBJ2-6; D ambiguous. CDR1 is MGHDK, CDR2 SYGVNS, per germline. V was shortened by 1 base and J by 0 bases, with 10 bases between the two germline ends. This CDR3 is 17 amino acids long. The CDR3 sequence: CASSELTTHSGANVLTF. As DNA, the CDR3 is TGTGCCAGCAGTGAATTAACCACTCACTCTGGGGCCAACGTCCTGACTTTC. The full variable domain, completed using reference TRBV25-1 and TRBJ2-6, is EADIYQTPRYLVIGTGKKITLECSQTMGHDKMYWYQQDPGMELHLIHYSYGVNSTEKGDLSSESTVSRIRTEHFPLTLESARPSHTSQYLCASSELTTHSGANVLTFGAGSRLTVL.

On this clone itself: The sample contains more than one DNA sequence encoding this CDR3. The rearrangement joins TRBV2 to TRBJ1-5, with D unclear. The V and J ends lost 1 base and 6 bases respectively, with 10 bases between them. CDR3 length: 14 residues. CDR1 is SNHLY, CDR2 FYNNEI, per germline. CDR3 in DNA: TGTGCCAGCAGTGAAGGAGCCGGGTTTCAGCCCCAGCATTTT. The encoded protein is CASSEGAGFQPQHF.

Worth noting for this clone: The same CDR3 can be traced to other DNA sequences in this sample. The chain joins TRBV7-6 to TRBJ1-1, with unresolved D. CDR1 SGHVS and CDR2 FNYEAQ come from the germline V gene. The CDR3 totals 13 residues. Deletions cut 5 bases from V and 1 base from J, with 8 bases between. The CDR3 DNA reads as TGTGCCAGCAGCCCCCAAGGGAACACTGAAGCTTTCTTT. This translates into CASSPQGNTEAFF.

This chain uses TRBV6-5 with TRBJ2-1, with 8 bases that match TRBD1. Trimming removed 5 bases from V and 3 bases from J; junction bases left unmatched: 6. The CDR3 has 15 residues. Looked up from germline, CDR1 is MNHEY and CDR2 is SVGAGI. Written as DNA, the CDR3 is TGTGCCAGCAGTCCAGGGGGCGCGGGCTACAATGAGCAGTTCTTC. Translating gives CASSPGGAGYNEQFF.

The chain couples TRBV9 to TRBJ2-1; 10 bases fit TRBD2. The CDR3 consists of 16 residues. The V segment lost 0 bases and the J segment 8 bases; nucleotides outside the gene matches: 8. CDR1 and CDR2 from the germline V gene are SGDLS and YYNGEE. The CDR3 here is CASSVAKAGGSHEQFF. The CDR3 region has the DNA TGTGCCAGCAGCGTAGCGAAAGCGGGAGGGTCCCATGAGCAGTTCTTC.

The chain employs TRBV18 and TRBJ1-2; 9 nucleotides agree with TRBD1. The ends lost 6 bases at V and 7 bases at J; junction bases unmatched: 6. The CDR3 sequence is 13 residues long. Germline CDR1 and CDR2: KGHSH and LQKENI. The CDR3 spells CASSFGTGPGYTF. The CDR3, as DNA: TGTGCCAGCTCGTTCGGGACAGGGCCTGGCTACACCTTC.

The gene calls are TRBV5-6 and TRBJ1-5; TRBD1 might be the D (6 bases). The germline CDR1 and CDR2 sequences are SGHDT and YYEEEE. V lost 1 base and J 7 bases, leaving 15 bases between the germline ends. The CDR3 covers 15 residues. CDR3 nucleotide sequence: TGTGCCAGCAGCTTGCGGGGGGCGGTCTGGCAGCCCCAGCATTTT. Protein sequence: CASSLRGAVWQPQHF.

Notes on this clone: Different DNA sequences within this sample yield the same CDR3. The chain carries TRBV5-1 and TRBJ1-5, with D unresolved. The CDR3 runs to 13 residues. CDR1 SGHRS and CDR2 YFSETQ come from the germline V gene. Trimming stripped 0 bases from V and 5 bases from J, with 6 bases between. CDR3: CASSLGVDQPQHF. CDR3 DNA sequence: TGCGCCAGCAGCTTGGGCGTCGATCAGCCCCAGCATTTT.

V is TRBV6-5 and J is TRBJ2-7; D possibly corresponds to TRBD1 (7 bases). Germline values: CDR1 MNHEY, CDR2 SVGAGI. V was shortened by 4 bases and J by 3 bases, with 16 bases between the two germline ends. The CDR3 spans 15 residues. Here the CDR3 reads CASSSLGQGGYEQYF. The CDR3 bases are TGTGCCAGCAGTTCTCTTGGGCAGGGGGGCTACGAGCAGTACTTC.

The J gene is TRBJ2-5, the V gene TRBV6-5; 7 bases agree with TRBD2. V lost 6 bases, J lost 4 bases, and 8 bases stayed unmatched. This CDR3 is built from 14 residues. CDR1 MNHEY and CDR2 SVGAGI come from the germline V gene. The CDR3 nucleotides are TGTGCCAGCAGGAGGGGCGGGAGTGCAGAGACCCAGTACTTC. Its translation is CASRRGGSAETQYF.

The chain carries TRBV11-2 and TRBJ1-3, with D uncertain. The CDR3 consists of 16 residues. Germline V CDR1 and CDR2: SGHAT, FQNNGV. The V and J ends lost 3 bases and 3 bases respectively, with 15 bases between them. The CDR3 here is CASSFRGSPLGNTIYF. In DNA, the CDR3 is TGTGCCAGCAGCTTCCGGGGTTCTCCTCTTGGAAACACCATATATTTT.

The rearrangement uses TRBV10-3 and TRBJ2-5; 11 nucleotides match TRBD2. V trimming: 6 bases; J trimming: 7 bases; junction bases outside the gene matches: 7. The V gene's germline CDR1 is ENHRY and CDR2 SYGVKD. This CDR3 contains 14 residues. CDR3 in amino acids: CAISLAGGHGTQYF. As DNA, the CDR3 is TGTGCCATCAGCCTAGCGGGAGGACATGGGACCCAGTACTTC.

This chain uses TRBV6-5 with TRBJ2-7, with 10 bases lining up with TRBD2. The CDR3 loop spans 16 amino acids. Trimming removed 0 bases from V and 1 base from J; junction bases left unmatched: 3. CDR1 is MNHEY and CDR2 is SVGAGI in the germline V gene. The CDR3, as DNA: TGTGCCAGCAGTTACTCGCTACTAGCGGGATCCTACGAGCAGTACTTC. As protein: CASSYSLLAGSYEQYF.

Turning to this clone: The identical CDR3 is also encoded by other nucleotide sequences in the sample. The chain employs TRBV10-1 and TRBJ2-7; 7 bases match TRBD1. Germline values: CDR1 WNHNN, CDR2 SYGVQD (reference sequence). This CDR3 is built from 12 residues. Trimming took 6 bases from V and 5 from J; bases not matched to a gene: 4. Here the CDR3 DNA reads TGCGCCAGCAGCGCTGACAGGGACGAGCAGTACTTC. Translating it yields CASSADRDEQYF.

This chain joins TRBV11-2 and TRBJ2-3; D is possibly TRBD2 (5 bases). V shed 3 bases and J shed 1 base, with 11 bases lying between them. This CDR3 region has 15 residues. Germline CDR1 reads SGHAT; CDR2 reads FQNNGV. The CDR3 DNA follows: TGTGCCAGCAGCTTGACGGGGATGGGCACAGATACGCAGTATTTT. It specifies CASSLTGMGTDTQYF. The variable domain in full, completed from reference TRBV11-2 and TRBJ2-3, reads EAGVAQSPRYKIIEKRQSVAFWCNPISGHATLYWYQQILGQGPKLLIQFQNNGVVDDSQLPKDRFSAERLKGVDSTLKIQPAKLEDSAVYLCASSLTGMGTDTQYFGPGTRLTVL.

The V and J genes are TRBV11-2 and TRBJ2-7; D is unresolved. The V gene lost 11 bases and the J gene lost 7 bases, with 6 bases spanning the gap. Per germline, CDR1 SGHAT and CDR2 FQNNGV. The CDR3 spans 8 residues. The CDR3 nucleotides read TGTGCCCCCCATGAGCAGTACTTC. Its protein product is CAPHEQYF.

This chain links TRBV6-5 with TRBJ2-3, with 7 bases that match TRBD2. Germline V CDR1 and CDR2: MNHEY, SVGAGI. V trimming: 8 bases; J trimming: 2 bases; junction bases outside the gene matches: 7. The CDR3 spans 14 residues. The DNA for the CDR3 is TGTGCCAGCGGGCAAGCGGGATCCACAGATACGCAGTATTTT. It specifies CASGQAGSTDTQYF.

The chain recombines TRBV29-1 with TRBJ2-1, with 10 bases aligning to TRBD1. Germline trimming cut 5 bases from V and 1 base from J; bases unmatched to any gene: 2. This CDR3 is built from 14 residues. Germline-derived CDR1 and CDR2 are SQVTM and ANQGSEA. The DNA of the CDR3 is TGCAGCGTTAGGGGACAGGGGTCCTACAATGAGCAGTTCTTC. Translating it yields CSVRGQGSYNEQFF.

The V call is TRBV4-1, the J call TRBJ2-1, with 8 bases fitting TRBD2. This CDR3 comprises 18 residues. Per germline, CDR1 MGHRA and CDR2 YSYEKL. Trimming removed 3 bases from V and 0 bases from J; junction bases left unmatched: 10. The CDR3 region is CASSQPFSGIHSYNEQFF. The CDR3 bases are TGCGCCAGCAGCCAGCCATTTAGCGGGATACACTCCTACAATGAGCAGTTCTTC.

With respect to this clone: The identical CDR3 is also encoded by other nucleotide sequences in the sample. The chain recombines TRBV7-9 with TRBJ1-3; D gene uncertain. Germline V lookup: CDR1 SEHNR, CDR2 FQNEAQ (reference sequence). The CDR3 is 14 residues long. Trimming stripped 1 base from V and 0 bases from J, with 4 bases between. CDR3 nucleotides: TGTGCCAGCAGCTTAGTGGGCTCTGGAAACACCATATATTTT. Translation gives CASSLVGSGNTIYF.

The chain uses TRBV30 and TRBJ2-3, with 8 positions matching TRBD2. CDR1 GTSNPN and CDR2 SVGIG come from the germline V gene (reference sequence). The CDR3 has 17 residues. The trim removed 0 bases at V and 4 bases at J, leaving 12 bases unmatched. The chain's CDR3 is CAWSVRRTSGISDTQYF. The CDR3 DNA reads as TGTGCCTGGAGTGTACGTCGTACTAGCGGTATTTCAGATACGCAGTATTTT.

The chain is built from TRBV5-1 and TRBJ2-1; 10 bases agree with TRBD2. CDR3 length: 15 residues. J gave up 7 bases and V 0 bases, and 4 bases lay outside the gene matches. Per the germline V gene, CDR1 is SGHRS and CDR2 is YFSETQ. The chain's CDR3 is CASSLVTSGDNEQFF. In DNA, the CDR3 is TGCGCCAGCAGCTTGGTAACTAGCGGGGATAATGAGCAGTTCTTC.

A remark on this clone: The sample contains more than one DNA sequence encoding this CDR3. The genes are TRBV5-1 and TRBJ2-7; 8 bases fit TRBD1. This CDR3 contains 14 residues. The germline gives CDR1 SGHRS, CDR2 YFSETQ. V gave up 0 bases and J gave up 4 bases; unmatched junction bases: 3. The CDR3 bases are TGCGCCAGCAGCTTGGCCGGGACAGGTTACGAGCAGTACTTC. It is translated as CASSLAGTGYEQYF. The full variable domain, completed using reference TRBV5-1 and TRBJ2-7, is KAGVTQTPRYLIKTRGQQVTLSCSPISGHRSVSWYQQTPGQGLQFLFEYFSETQRNKGNFPGRFSGRQFSNSRSEMNVSTLELGDSALYLCASSLAGTGYEQYFGPGTRLTVT.

In nucleotides, the CDR3 is TGTGCCAGCAGTCCCCGGGCCGGATATGGCTACACCTTC. It yields the protein CASSPRAGYGYTF. The V gene is TRBV27, the J gene TRBJ1-2, with unresolved D. The CDR3 is 13 residues long. The V end was cut by 5 bases, the J end by 5 bases, with 12 bases between. Germline V gene lookup returns CDR1 MNHEY and CDR2 SMNVEV (reference sequence).

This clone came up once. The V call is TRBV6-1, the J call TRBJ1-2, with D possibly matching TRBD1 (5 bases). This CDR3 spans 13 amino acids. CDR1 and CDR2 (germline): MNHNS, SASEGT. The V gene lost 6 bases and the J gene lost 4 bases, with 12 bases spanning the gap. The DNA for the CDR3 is TGTGCCAGCAGGGACTGGGGGGTCTATGGCTACACCTTC. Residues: CASRDWGVYGYTF.

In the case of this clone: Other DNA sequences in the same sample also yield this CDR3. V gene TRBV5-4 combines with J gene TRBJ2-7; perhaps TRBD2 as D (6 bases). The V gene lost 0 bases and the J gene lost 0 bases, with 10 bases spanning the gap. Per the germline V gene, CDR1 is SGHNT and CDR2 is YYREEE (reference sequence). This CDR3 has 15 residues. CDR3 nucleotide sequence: TGTGCCAGCAGCTTGGCCGGGGGTGGCTCCTACGAGCAGTACTTC. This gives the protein CASSLAGGGSYEQYF.

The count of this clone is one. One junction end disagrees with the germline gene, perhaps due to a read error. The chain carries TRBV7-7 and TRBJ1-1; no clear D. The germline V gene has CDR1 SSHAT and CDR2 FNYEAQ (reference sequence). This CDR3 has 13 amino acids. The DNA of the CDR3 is TGTGCTAGCAGCCCGACACTGAACACTGAAGCTTTCTTT. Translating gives CASSPTLNTEAFF.